The 17 T cell receptor beta chains presented below share a single source sample, sequenced in a study of type 1 and type 2 diabetes patients. Amplification started from genomic DNA. The TCR beta CDR3 region was amplified using 30 forward and 13 reverse primers. MiXCR, run by TCRdb on the multiplex PCR reads, gives a single entry per CDR3 protein. The sample records 250,000 to 300,000 distinct CDR3 sequences, around 47% being singletons. Sequencing input: peripheral blood mononuclear cells (PBMCs). Source of these receptors: a man younger than 35 with type 2 diabetes.

As for this clonotype: Germline and junction disagree at one end, which may indicate a read error. The rearrangement joins TRBV29-1 to TRBJ2-2; D gene unclear. The CDR3 has 11 residues. Germline V lookup: CDR1 SQVTM, CDR2 ANQGSEA. The CDR3 reads CSAETTGELFF. The CDR3 DNA is TGCAGCGCTGAAACGACCGGGGAGCTGTTTTTT.

The chain couples TRBV5-1 to TRBJ1-1; maybe TRBD1 (5 bases). This CDR3 region has 16 residues. The V end lost 4 bases, the J end lost 5 bases, and 21 bases lay between the germline ends. In germline, CDR1 is SGHRS, CDR2 YFSETQ. CDR3 protein: CASSRGAGRDLTEAFF. The CDR3 DNA reads as TGCGCCAGCAGCCGTGGGGCGGGCAGGGATTTGACTGAAGCTTTCTTT.

The V gene is TRBV29-1, the J gene TRBJ2-1; D is unclear. The germline gives CDR1 SQVTM, CDR2 ANQGSEA. Trimming cost V 3 bases and J 5 bases, with 17 bases left between them. The CDR3 covers 15 residues. For the CDR3, the DNA is TGCAGCGTTGACCTTTTGGGTCTACTTAACAATGAGCAGTTCTTC. It is translated as CSVDLLGLLNNEQFF.

Remarks on this clonotype: The junction does not match germline at one end; this may be a read error. The chain is built from TRBV28 and TRBJ1-2; no reliable D call. The CDR3 contains 12 residues. CDR1 MDHEN and CDR2 SYDVKM come from the germline V gene. The CDR3 region is CASSLMGIVTFF. In nucleotides, the CDR3 is TGTGCCAGCAGTTTAATGGGGATAGTTACGTTTTTC.

In this sample, this clonotype turned up a few times. The rearrangement links TRBV6-6 to TRBJ2-2, with 9 bases that match TRBD1. CDR1 and CDR2 (germline): MNHNY, SVGAGI (reference sequence). CDR3 length equals 15 residues. Trimming took 6 bases from V and 3 from J; bases not matched to a gene: 5. The CDR3 loop reads CASRLGQGDTGELFF. The CDR3 nucleotides are TGTGCCAGCAGACTGGGACAGGGAGACACCGGGGAGCTGTTTTTT.

This clonotype appeared many times. The chain employs TRBV10-2 and TRBJ1-1; TRBD1 matches 10 bases. The CDR3 spans 13 residues. Per the germline V gene, CDR1 is WSHSY and CDR2 is SAAADI. Trimming at V came to 9 bases and at J to 1 base, leaving 2 bases not matched to a gene. The CDR3 is CASRDRGNTEAFF. The DNA of the CDR3 is TGCGCCAGTCGGGACAGGGGGAACACTGAAGCTTTCTTT.

The chain couples TRBV7-8 to TRBJ1-1, with a tentative D call TRBD1 (5 bases). The CDR3 has 14 amino acids. The V gene's germline CDR1 is SGHVS and CDR2 FQNEAQ. V was clipped by 5 bases and J by 6 bases, with 16 bases between them. The CDR3 region is CASSRNGGRAEAFF. The CDR3 bases are TGTGCCAGCAGCCGGAACGGGGGACGGGCTGAAGCTTTCTTT. Full variable domain (outside the CDR3, taken from reference TRBV7-8 and TRBJ1-1): GAGVSQSPRYKVAKRGQDVALRCDPISGHVSLFWYQQALGQGPEFLTYFQNEAQLDKSGLPSDRFFAERPEGSVSTLKIQRTQQEDSAVYLCASSRNGGRAEAFFGQGTRLTVV.

With regard to this clonotype: With a much larger clone just one base away, this may be a read error. This chain links TRBV15 with TRBJ1-1; D may be TRBD1 (5 bases). V was shortened by 1 base and J by 0 bases, with 9 bases between the two germline ends. The V gene's germline CDR1 is LNHNV and CDR2 YYDKDF (reference sequence). This CDR3 has 15 residues. The CDR3 reads CATSRGQGVNTEAFF. The CDR3 DNA follows: TGTGCCACCAGCAGAGGCCAGGGCGTGAACACTGAAGCTTTCTTT.

This clonotype occurred a few times. This chain links TRBV7-9 with TRBJ1-2; possible D gene TRBD1, 5 bases. V lost 1 base to trimming and J lost 6 bases, with 15 bases between them. CDR3 length: 15 residues. Germline V gives CDR1 SEHNR, CDR2 FQNEAQ (reference sequence). The CDR3 DNA follows: TGTGCCAGCAGCTTAGAAGGAGGGAGACAGAATGGCTACACCTTC. Residues: CASSLEGGRQNGYTF.

About this clonotype itself: The junction differs from germline at one of its ends, possibly a read error. The chain's CDR3 is CASSDFPGGSSEQFF. The CDR3 DNA sequence: TGTGCCTCCAGTGATTTCCCGGGAGGTTCGAGTGAGCAGTTCTTC. The genes are TRBV24-1 and TRBJ2-1; 7 bases agree with TRBD2. CDR3 length: 15 residues. Germline loops: CDR1 KGHDR, CDR2 SFDVKD.

In its sample, this clonotype was seen a few times. This rearrangement joins TRBV20-1 to TRBJ2-7; weak D call: TRBD2 (5 bases). Germline lookup yields CDR1 DFQATT and CDR2 SNEGSKA (reference sequence). This CDR3 comprises 13 residues. The V end lost 1 base, the J end lost 1 base, and 8 bases lay between the germline ends. This chain's CDR3 is CSARVRASYEQYF. CDR3 DNA: TGCAGTGCTAGAGTGAGGGCTTCCTACGAGCAGTACTTC.

This clonotype was seen a single time. J is TRBJ2-6 and V is TRBV5-1; 7 nucleotides align to TRBD1. The CDR3 consists of 17 residues. Germline V gene sequence: CDR1 SGHRS, CDR2 YFSETQ. V gave up 3 bases and J gave up 3 bases; unmatched junction bases: 9. The CDR3, as DNA: TGCGCCAGCAGCTCAAACTTTCAGGGGGATGGGGCCAACGTCCTGACTTTC. It codes for CASSSNFQGDGANVLTF.

V is TRBV12-3 or TRBV12-4 and J is TRBJ2-5, with TRBD2 matching over 9 bases. V gave up 6 bases and J gave up 4 bases; unmatched junction bases: 9. CDR3 length equals 15 residues. CDR3 bases: TGTGCCAGCAGCCTACCGGGACTAGCTTCAGAGACCCAGTACTTC. This codes for CASSLPGLASETQYF.

This chain joins TRBV9 and TRBJ1-1; 11 bases match TRBD1. V was pared by 4 bases and J by 5 bases, with 10 bases of the junction left unmatched. This CDR3 is built from 16 residues. The germline CDR1 and CDR2 sequences are SGDLS and YYNGEE. Written as DNA, the CDR3 is TGTGCCAGCAGCTTCTCCTCGGACAGGGGGCGTACTGAAGCTTTCTTT. It yields the protein CASSFSSDRGRTEAFF.

This clonotype was observed a few times. This chain connects TRBV12-3 or TRBV12-4 to TRBJ1-4; D is ambiguous. The germline V and J ends were trimmed by 5 bases and 4 bases, with 8 bases remaining between them. The CDR3 has 13 amino acids. Here the CDR3 DNA reads TGTGCCAGCAGTGCCTACCTTAATGAAAAACTGTTTTTT. Translation: CASSAYLNEKLFF.

This clonotype showed up just a few times. This rearrangement joins TRBV6-5 to TRBJ2-7; TRBD1 is a possible D gene (5 bases). The V and J ends lost 2 bases and 6 bases respectively, with 20 bases between them. The CDR3 is made up of 16 amino acids. CDR1 is MNHEY, CDR2 SVGAGI, per germline. The CDR3 DNA sequence: TGTGCCAGCAGTTACGAACAGGCGTGGGTTATGGGCGAGCAGTACTTC. Protein product: CASSYEQAWVMGEQYF.

This clonotype appeared many times. The chain carries TRBV2 and TRBJ2-5, with 12 bases fitting TRBD2. The CDR3 covers 14 residues. Per germline, CDR1 SNHLY and CDR2 FYNNEI. With 10 bases clipped from V and 4 bases from J, the junction kept 7 bases outside the gene matches. Here the CDR3 DNA reads TGTGCCACCTCGACTAGCGGGAGACGAGAGACCCAGTACTTC. It specifies CATSTSGRRETQYF.